The 3 T cell receptor beta chains reported below all come from one sample, sequenced in a study of radiation and T cells in renal cell carcinoma. Time point reported: baseline pretreatment blood. As to treatment: 15 Gy SBRT to primary tumor, nephrectomy 4 weeks later. Sequencing used immunoSEQ multiplex PCR; TCRdb keeps in-frame clones, though not all of them. The sample comprises about 91,000 clones, 82% of which are singletons, and roughly 6.1% rests with the top ten. The specimen was blood, collected from a patient whose treatment included radiotherapy and nephrectomy. Receptors were obtained from a man in his fifties or sixties with renal cell carcinoma.

This clone came up once. The chain has TRBV27 and TRBJ2-5; tentatively, D is TRBD1 (6 bases). CDR1 is MNHEY, CDR2 SMNVEV, per germline (reference sequence). Trimming left V 0 bases short and J 1 base short, with 9 bases between. The CDR3 totals 15 residues. The CDR3 nucleotides read TGTGCCAGCAGTTTATCGACAGGTGGCCAAGAGACCCAGTACTTC. Its translation: CASSLSTGGQETQYF.

The genes are TRBV7-9 and TRBJ2-3; D is unresolved. The V and J ends lost 5 bases and 2 bases respectively, with 11 bases between them. The CDR3 extends over 14 amino acids. From germline, CDR1 is SEHNR and CDR2 FQNEAQ (reference sequence). The CDR3 bases are TGTGCCAGCAGCCCTCCCCAGTTCACAGATACGCAGTATTTT. It yields the protein CASSPPQFTDTQYF. The variable domain in full, completed from reference TRBV7-9 and TRBJ2-3, reads DTGVSQNPRHKITKRGQNVTFRCDPISEHNRLYWYRQTLGQGPEFLTYFQNEAQLEKSRLLSDRFSAERPKGSFSTLEIQRTEQGDSAMYLCASSPPQFTDTQYFGPGTRLTVL.

This chain uses TRBV18 with TRBJ2-5; 11 bases agree with TRBD2. The CDR3 runs to 14 residues. Germline loops: CDR1 KGHSH, CDR2 LQKENI. Trimming removed 3 bases from V and 5 bases from J; junction bases left unmatched: 2. CDR3 sequence reads: CASSPTSGVETQYF. For the CDR3, the DNA is TGTGCCAGCTCACCGACTAGCGGGGTGGAGACCCAGTACTTC.